A selection of T cell receptor beta chains follows, all from one sample in a study of shared clonotypes between healthy human individuals. Here immunoSEQ multiplex PCR was the method, and the copy in TCRdb shows in-frame clones only, minus some. The top ten hold about 1.1% of the sample, which has millions of clones, 85% to 95% seen once. The sequenced sample was naive CD8+ T cells sorted from blood. These receptor sequences come from a man aged 18 to 35 in good health. CDR3s leave out the opening cysteine and the closing phenylalanine or tryptophan. Fields, in order: clone size, J gene, V gene, CDR3 protein. Clone size, where shown, is once, few, many, or a class for clones that have expanded.

NA	TRBJ1-1	TRBV10-3	AISDDRQGNTEAF
NA	TRBJ2-7	TRBV9	ASNGGSQFYEQY
NA	TRBJ2-1	TRBV9	ASSVGGSTGNEQF
NA	TRBJ2-7	TRBV14	ASSPWSGAHSYEQY
NA	TRBJ2-2	TRBV4-1	ASSQGASGRGGELF
NA	TRBJ2-1	TRBV7-9	ASSSGLTIYQQF
NA	TRBJ2-7	TRBV5-5	ASSPDLHYEQY
NA	TRBJ1-3	TRBV13	ASSLGHTGNTIY
NA	TRBJ2-1	TRBV9	ASSVVDSYEQF
NA	TRBJ1-6	TRBV11-2	ASSLGQGSSPLH
NA	TRBJ1-1	TRBV7-8	ASSWFIGGEAF
NA	TRBJ2-1	TRBV30	AWTSGNHNEQF
NA	TRBJ1-2	TRBV9	ASSVGLVYT
once	TRBJ1-4	TRBV2	ASRAGEGKLF
NA	TRBJ2-7	TRBV29-1	SVATGGAYEQY
once	TRBJ2-7	TRBV11-3	ASSRRSSYEQY
few	TRBJ2-7	TRBV27	ASSFAGGSYEQY
NA	TRBJ2-7	TRBV19	ASSLSGAFSYEQY
NA	TRBJ1-5	TRBV28	ASSWDRGRDQPQH
NA	TRBJ2-1	TRBV6-6	ASSYNELDEQF
NA	TRBJ2-1	TRBV2	ASTGLAGSEQF
NA	TRBJ2-3	TRBV27	ASSQTSSTDTQY
NA	TRBJ1-1	TRBV4-1	ASSQFLSTSNTEAF
NA	TRBJ1-2	TRBV6-5	ASTLQGADYGYT